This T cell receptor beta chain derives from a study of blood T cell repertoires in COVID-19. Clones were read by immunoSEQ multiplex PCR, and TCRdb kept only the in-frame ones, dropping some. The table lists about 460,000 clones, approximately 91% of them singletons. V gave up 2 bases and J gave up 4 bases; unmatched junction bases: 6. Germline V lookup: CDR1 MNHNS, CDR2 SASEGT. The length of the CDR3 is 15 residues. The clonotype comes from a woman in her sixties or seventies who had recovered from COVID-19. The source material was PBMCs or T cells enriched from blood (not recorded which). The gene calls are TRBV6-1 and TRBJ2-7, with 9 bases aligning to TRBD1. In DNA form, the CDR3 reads TGTGCCAGCAGTGAAACCGGGACAGGGAGGTACGAGCAGTACGTC. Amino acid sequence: CASSETGTGRYEQYV.